This entry concerns a single TCR beta chain. The antigen is undetermined. The CDR3 runs to 15 residues. The V end was cut by 5 bases, the J end by 0 bases, with 11 bases between. Germline lookup yields CDR1 MNHEY and CDR2 SVGEGT. Then a second PCR, running roughly 6 to 11 cycles, was carried out with a sample-barcoded 5' primer and a J-beta primer mix. From the 5' RACE reads, TCRdb called clonotypes with MiXCR, one entry per CDR3 protein. The sample lists approximately 800,000 distinct CDR3 sequences; approximately 25% were seen once. These data are taken from a study of blood T cells in healthy people across ages. The study, taken as a whole, reports: There were more naive CD4+ cells and higher diversity in long-lived donors than in aged donors.

Researchers isolated at least 6.5 million PBMCs per sample. These data also formed part of another study, on T cells of mothers and their children.

Specimen: blood. The sequence was collected from a boy aged 5-17 years in good health. The J gene is TRBJ2-1, the V gene TRBV6-2 or TRBV6-3; no firm D call. The CDR3 sequence: CASSQTSSSYNEQFF. The DNA of the CDR3 is TGTGCCAGCAGTCAGACTTCTAGCTCCTACAATGAGCAGTTCTTC.